This T cell receptor beta chain was captured by sequencing in a study of T-cell reconstitution after alpha-beta-depleted transplantation in children. Turning to this clonotype: Its cognate antigen is unknown.

This CDR3 region has 17 residues. Germline V CDR1 and CDR2: SGDLS, YYNGEE. V was clipped by 5 bases and J by 0 bases; unmatched bases: 7. Findings and caveats of the study: Newly made T cells mostly supplied T-cell counts and diversity one year after transplant. Reportedly, alpha-beta T cells present about two months post-transplant originated from several hundred expanded clones of graft origin. The origin of high day-60 TCRbeta diversity in some patients lay in surviving recipient T cells and thymic progenitors.

Unique molecular identifiers were incorporated during preparation of the TCRbeta library. TCRdb recomputed calls from the PCR reads with MiXCR, one row per CDR3 protein. The sample yields 750,000 to 950,000 distinct CDR3 sequences, 15% to 20% seen once. The V gene is TRBV9, the J gene TRBJ2-2; 10 nucleotides match TRBD1. Sequenced material: PBMCs, mostly from graft donor cells, taken 360 days after TCRalphabeta/CD19-depleted stem cell transplant. The TCR was taken from a male patient younger than 18 who had a stem cell transplant for acute lymphoblastic leukemia, so the T cells may come from the graft donor. The CDR3 loop is CASSDRGPRSNTGELFF. Here the CDR3 DNA reads TGTGCCAGCAGTGACAGGGGGCCCAGATCGAACACCGGGGAGCTGTTTTTT.